Listed below are T cell receptor beta chains from one sample, sequenced in a study of CD8+ T cells in alopecia areata. Assay used: immunoSEQ multiplex PCR; TCRdb lists only in-frame clones, some missing. The data show 150,000 or so clones, with roughly 48% seen just once and 6.5% to 7.5% held by the top ten. The sequencing sample was made of CD4+ T cells sorted from blood. Source of these receptors: a human donor with alopecia areata. The CDR3 runs from the conserved cysteine through the conserved F or W. D genes are given only for firm matches. For some rows the clone size is stated as once, few or many, or as a class when expanded; others skip it.

TRBJ2-5 | TRBV13 | . | . | CASSRPPRETQYF | TGTGCCAGCAGCCGACCGCCTCGGGAGACCCAGTACTTC
TRBJ2-1 | TRBV18 | TRBD2 | few | CASSPPLAGGNEQFF | TGTGCCAGCTCACCACCCCTAGCGGGAGGGAATGAGCAGTTCTTC
TRBJ2-4 | TRBV30 | . | . | CAWSNHTLAKNIQYF | TGTGCCTGGAGTAACCACACCTTAGCCAAAAACATTCAGTACTTC
TRBJ2-3 | TRBV7-9 | TRBD1 | . | CASSLVGTGGSTDTQYF | TGTGCCAGCAGCTTAGTGGGGACAGGAGGCAGTACAGATACGCAGTATTTT
TRBJ1-4 | TRBV4-1 | . | . | CASSHAPRTLFF | TGCGCCAGCAGCCACGCACCACGGACCCTGTTTTTT
TRBJ2-7 | TRBV13 | . | few | CASSYRDSPIYEQYF | TGTGCCAGCAGCTACCGGGACTCTCCAATTTACGAGCAGTACTTC
TRBJ2-5 | TRBV7-6 | . | . | CASSLVGRDTETQYF | TGTGCCAGCAGCTTAGTTGGTCGGGACACGGAGACCCAGTACTTC
TRBJ2-3 | TRBV5-4 | . | once | CASSLEKLSGADTQYF | TGTGCCAGCAGCTTGGAAAAACTTAGCGGCGCAGATACGCAGTATTTT
TRBJ2-7 | TRBV13 | TRBD1 | . | CASSSSGQGLYEQYF | TGTGCCAGCAGCTCCTCGGGACAGGGACTCTACGAGCAGTACTTC
TRBJ2-4 | TRBV29-1 | . | . | CSVGERGKNIQYF | TGCAGCGTTGGAGAGAGGGGCAAAAACATTCAGTACTTC
TRBJ1-1 | TRBV4-1 | . | few | CASSHHNRAFF | TGCGCCAGCAGCCATCATAATCGGGCTTTCTTT
TRBJ2-1 | TRBV9 | TRBD2 | . | CASSVRGGRLAGVDNEQFF | TGTGCCAGCAGCGTCAGAGGGGGGCGACTAGCGGGAGTAGACAATGAGCAGTTCTTC
TRBJ1-1 | TRBV19 | TRBD1 | few | CASSVGTGGTEAFF | TGTGCCAGTAGTGTCGGGACAGGGGGGACTGAAGCTTTCTTT
TRBJ2-3 | TRBV7-2 | . | few | CASSLGEGDTQYF | TGTGCCAGCAGCTTAGGGGAAGGGGATACGCAGTATTTT